The 24 T cell receptor beta chains below were found in one sample sequenced in a study of T cell responses to AZD1222 COVID-19 vaccine. The protocol was immunoSEQ multiplex PCR, while the TCRdb copy is restricted to in-frame clones and leaves out a portion. The sample shows approximately 120,000 clones, about 88% of them seen only once. The material was peripheral blood, obtained 28 days after the second AZD1222 dose. The receptors originated from an adult who received the AZD1222 COVID-19 vaccine.

The chain carries TRBV11-2 and TRBJ1-3; D ambiguous. Per the germline V gene, CDR1 is SGHAT and CDR2 is FQNNGV. The length of the CDR3 is 14 residues. Trimming shortened V by 2 bases and J by 0 bases, and 5 bases separated the two germline ends. The CDR3 region is CASSLLFSGNTIYF. For the CDR3, the DNA is TGTGCCAGCAGCTTACTGTTCTCTGGAAACACCATATATTTT.

V and J are TRBV6-5 and TRBJ1-1, with 7 bases fitting TRBD1. CDR3 size: 15 residues. CDR1 MNHEY and CDR2 SVGAGI come from the germline V gene. Losses at the gene ends were 5 bases for V and 2 bases for J; bases not matched to a gene: 8. DNA of the CDR3: TGTGCCAGCAGTAGCTCGGACAGGACAAACACTGAAGCTTTCTTT. This sequence encodes CASSSSDRTNTEAFF.

This chain joins TRBV5-8 and TRBJ2-1; 8 bases map to TRBD1. Germline CDR1 SGHTS, CDR2 YDEGEE. The V segment lost 1 base and the J segment 5 bases; nucleotides outside the gene matches: 5. This CDR3 comprises 15 residues. CDR3 amino acids: CASSLWTGWDNEQFF. DNA for the CDR3: TGTGCCAGCAGCTTGTGGACAGGGTGGGACAATGAGCAGTTCTTC. Based on the CDR3 plus reference TRBV5-8 and TRBJ2-1, the full variable domain is EAGVTQSPTHLIKTRGQQATLRCSPISGHTSVYWYQQALGLGLQFLLWYDEGEERNRGNFPPRFSGRQFPNYSSELNVNALELEDSALYLCASSLWTGWDNEQFFGPGTRLTVL.

The chain employs TRBV7-2 and TRBJ1-6, with D perhaps matching TRBD1 (5 bases). V was clipped by 3 bases and J by 7 bases, with 7 bases between them. CDR1 SGHTA and CDR2 FQGNSA come from the germline V gene. The CDR3 extends over 13 amino acids. The CDR3 region is CASSFNRNSPLHF. In DNA form, the CDR3 reads TGTGCCAGCAGCTTCAACAGGAATTCACCCCTCCACTTT. Filled out from reference TRBV7-2 and TRBJ1-6, the complete variable domain reads GAGVSQSPSNKVTEKGKDVELRCDPISGHTALYWYRQSLGQGLEFLIYFQGNSAPDKSGLPSDRFSAERTGGSVSTLTIQRTQQEDSAVYLCASSFNRNSPLHFGNGTRLTVT.

The CDR3 DNA reads TGTGCCAGCAGTGAGCCGGTGGTGAAGACCCAGTACTTC. This translates into CASSEPVVKTQYF. This rearrangement joins TRBV6-1 to TRBJ2-5; the D is unclear. The V gene lost 3 bases and the J gene lost 6 bases, with 11 bases spanning the gap. Per germline, CDR1 MNHNS and CDR2 SASEGT. The CDR3 extends over 13 amino acids.

The DNA for the CDR3 is TGTGCCAGCAGCCACCAATCCCTAGGGGAGACTGAAGCTTTCTTT. This encodes CASSHQSLGETEAFF. The chain carries TRBV4-2 and TRBJ1-1; possibly TRBD1 for D (5 bases). CDR1 and CDR2 from the germline V gene are LGHNA and YNFKEQ. Deletions cut 3 bases from V and 5 bases from J, with 16 bases between. The CDR3 has 15 residues.

The CDR3 bases are TGCGCCAGCAGCCAGGACTTCCTTTGGACTAGCTTCTACGAGCAGTACTTC. Protein product: CASSQDFLWTSFYEQYF. J is TRBJ2-7 and V is TRBV4-1; 8 positions match TRBD2. Losses at the gene ends were 3 bases for V and 3 bases for J; bases not matched to a gene: 13. There are 17 residues in the CDR3. From germline, CDR1 is MGHRA and CDR2 YSYEKL.

The V call is TRBV11-3, the J call TRBJ2-3; TRBD2 matches at 10 bases. With 5 bases clipped from V and 4 bases from J, the junction kept 0 bases outside the gene matches. CDR1 SGHNT and CDR2 YENEEA come from the germline V gene. This CDR3 has 13 residues. DNA for the CDR3: TGTGCCAGCAGCGGGACTAGCGCAGATACGCAGTATTTT. Its protein product is CASSGTSADTQYF. Combining the CDR3 with reference TRBV11-3 and TRBJ2-3 gives the whole variable domain EAGVVQSPRYKIIEKKQPVAFWCNPISGHNTLYWYLQNLGQGPELLIRYENEEAVDDSQLPKDRFSAERLKGVDSTLKIQPAELGDSAVYLCASSGTSADTQYFGPGTRLTVL.

The chain joins TRBV4-2 to TRBJ1-2, with D hard to call. From germline, CDR1 is LGHNA and CDR2 YNFKEQ. The CDR3 has 16 residues. V gave up 0 bases and J gave up 3 bases, with 14 bases separating them. CDR3 in DNA: TGTGCCAGCAGCCAAGATCGGTGGTGGGCCGACTATGGCTACACCTTC. Residues: CASSQDRWWADYGYTF.

The chain couples TRBV19 to TRBJ2-5; the D call may be TRBD1 or TRBD2 (6 bases each). V lost 3 bases and J 4 bases, leaving 12 bases between the germline ends. The V gene's germline CDR1 is LNHDA and CDR2 SQIVND (reference sequence). The CDR3 covers 14 residues. The CDR3 region has the DNA TGTGCCAGTAGTATTAGGGGGGTTGGAGAGACCCAGTACTTC. Protein: CASSIRGVGETQYF.

The chain joins TRBV30 to TRBJ1-1; D is possibly TRBD1 (6 bases). Germline V gene sequence: CDR1 GTSNPN, CDR2 SVGIG (reference sequence). Trimming stripped 8 bases from V and 6 bases from J, with 16 bases between. The length of the CDR3 is 12 residues. The CDR3 DNA follows: TGTGCCCACGGAAAGGGGGGTCCTGAAGCTTTCTTT. It translates to CAHGKGGPEAFF.

This chain uses TRBV30 with TRBJ2-1; D is possibly TRBD1 (5 bases). Between the trimmed V and J ends, which lost 4 bases and 3 bases, there was a span of 10 bases. The CDR3 totals 13 residues. CDR1 is GTSNPN and CDR2 is SVGIG in the germline V gene (reference sequence). The CDR3 loop reads CAWNGHSYNEQFF. CDR3 nucleotide sequence: TGTGCCTGGAATGGACACAGCTACAATGAGCAGTTCTTC. The entire variable domain, with the rest obtained from reference TRBV30 and TRBJ2-1, is as follows: SQTIHQWPATLVQPVGSPLSLECTVEGTSNPNLYWYRQAAGRGLQLLFYSVGIGQISSEVPQNLSASRPQDRQFILSSKKLLLSDSGFYLCAWNGHSYNEQFFGPGTRLTVL.

The chain couples TRBV5-5 to TRBJ1-1, with no clear D. CDR1 is SGHKS and CDR2 is YYEKEE in the germline V gene (reference sequence). This CDR3 region has 16 residues. V lost 3 bases, J lost 3 bases, and 18 bases lay in between. This CDR3 reads CASSSIPSGIDTEAFF. The DNA of the CDR3 is TGTGCCAGCAGCTCTATTCCCTCGGGGATCGACACTGAAGCTTTCTTT.

The rearrangement joins TRBV2 to TRBJ1-5; no clear D. The CDR3 sequence is 14 residues long. The V end lost 6 bases, the J end lost 4 bases, and 13 bases lay between the germline ends. Germline V gene lookup returns CDR1 SNHLY and CDR2 FYNNEI. The CDR3 sequence is CASRGTSSNQPQHF. In DNA form, the CDR3 reads TGTGCCAGCAGGGGAACTTCCTCTAATCAGCCCCAGCATTTT.

Note on this clone: Other nucleotide sequences from this sample produce the same CDR3. This chain links TRBV6-5 with TRBJ1-1; a possible D gene is TRBD1 (5 bases). The V gene's germline CDR1 is MNHEY and CDR2 SVGAGI. V was clipped by 5 bases and J by 8 bases, with 9 bases between them. There are 11 residues in the CDR3. The CDR3 loop reads CASSPGTEAFF. The CDR3, as DNA: TGTGCCAGCAGTCCCGGGACCGAAGCTTTCTTT.

The chain carries TRBV7-9 and TRBJ1-3; D unclear. The germline V gene encodes CDR1 SEHNR and CDR2 FQNEAQ (reference sequence). Trimming stripped 3 bases from V and 6 bases from J, with 9 bases between. There are 13 residues in the CDR3. The CDR3 DNA is TGTGCCAGCAGCTTCTTGCGTGAAAACACCATATATTTT. The encoded protein is CASSFLRENTIYF. The full variable domain, in which reference TRBV7-9 and TRBJ1-3 provide the parts outside the CDR3, is DTGVSQNPRHKITKRGQNVTFRCDPISEHNRLYWYRQTLGQGPEFLTYFQNEAQLEKSRLLSDRFSAERPKGSFSTLEIQRTEQGDSAMYLCASSFLRENTIYFGEGSWLTVV.

The CDR3 spells CAWKTGSWDGYTF. The DNA of the CDR3 is TGTGCCTGGAAAACTGGAAGTTGGGATGGCTACACCTTC. V gene TRBV30 combines with J gene TRBJ1-2, with D unresolved. V was clipped by 4 bases and J by 6 bases, with 15 bases between them. The CDR3 length is 13 residues. The V gene's germline CDR1 is GTSNPN and CDR2 SVGIG (reference sequence).

The CDR3 DNA follows: TGTGCCTGGAGGCAACAGGGGGCAGCCTACGAGCAGTACTTC. Translated, it gives CAWRQQGAAYEQYF. The rearrangement links TRBV30 to TRBJ2-7, with TRBD1 matching over 9 bases. The length of the CDR3 is 14 residues. The trim removed 3 bases at V and 2 bases at J, leaving 5 bases unmatched. In germline, CDR1 is GTSNPN, CDR2 SVGIG (reference sequence).

This sequence joins TRBV27 and TRBJ1-1; tentatively, D is TRBD1 (6 bases). This CDR3 region has 13 residues. Germline V gene sequence: CDR1 MNHEY, CDR2 SMNVEV (reference sequence). The V gene lost 2 bases and the J gene lost 3 bases, with 7 bases spanning the gap. The chain's CDR3 is CASSLNRDTEAFF. The CDR3 coding sequence is TGTGCCAGCAGTTTAAACAGGGACACTGAAGCTTTCTTT.

The rearrangement uses TRBV19 and TRBJ1-3; D perhaps matches TRBD1 (5 bases). The CDR3 sequence is 15 residues long. Trimming took 5 bases from V and 3 from J, leaving 14 bases between them. Germline CDR1 is LNHDA and CDR2 is SQIVND (reference sequence). The CDR3 DNA is TGTGCCAGTAGTTTCTCAGGGTTTAGTGGAAACACCATATATTTT. This translates into CASSFSGFSGNTIYF.

The chain is built from TRBV4-2 and TRBJ2-3, with D uncertain. V shed 0 bases and J shed 6 bases, with 7 bases lying between them. The CDR3 is 13 amino acids. The germline gives CDR1 LGHNA, CDR2 YNFKEQ. The CDR3 DNA is TGTGCCAGCAGCCAAGAAACCTGGGATACGCAGTATTTT. Its translation: CASSQETWDTQYF.

In its sample, this clone was seen once. The genes are TRBV5-1 and TRBJ1-2; maybe TRBD1 (5 bases). The CDR3 consists of 16 residues. The germline V gene has CDR1 SGHRS and CDR2 YFSETQ. Trimming stripped 4 bases from V and 2 bases from J, with 18 bases between. The CDR3 protein is CASSPQAVGTNYGYTF. Written as DNA, the CDR3 is TGCGCCAGCAGCCCACAGGCCGTAGGTACAAACTATGGCTACACCTTC.

The chain recombines TRBV7-3 with TRBJ2-7; 7 positions agree with TRBD2. The germline gives CDR1 SGHTA, CDR2 FQGTGA. The CDR3 runs 15 residues. V was clipped by 0 bases and J by 4 bases; unmatched bases: 6. CDR3 nucleotide sequence: TGTGCCAGCAGCTTAACGGGGGGGAGCTTTTACGAGCAGTACTTC. Amino acids: CASSLTGGSFYEQYF.

This chain uses TRBV20-1 with TRBJ1-2, with D possibly being TRBD1 (6 bases). Trimming pared 4 bases from V and 4 bases from J, leaving 7 bases between. This CDR3 comprises 11 residues. Germline loops: CDR1 DFQATT, CDR2 SNEGSKA (reference sequence). The DNA for the CDR3 is TGCAGTGCTATGGACAGCTATGGCTACACCTTC. This gives the protein CSAMDSYGYTF.